The following is a T cell receptor beta chain sequence with its context. Its antigen is as yet unknown. Library preparation (for TCRbeta) was performed with unique molecular identifiers. TCRdb re-called the PCR reads with MiXCR, one entry per CDR3 protein. Here the sample spans a few hundred thousand distinct CDR3 sequences, roughly 16% being singletons. This entry is derived from a study of T-cell reconstitution after alpha-beta-depleted transplantation in children. Whole-study findings and limits: Some patients' high day-60 TCRbeta diversity was traced to surviving recipient T cells and thymic progenitors. Expanded clones from the graft, numbering several hundred, reportedly supplied alpha-beta T cells about two months after transplant. It was newly produced T cells that mostly accounted for T-cell counts and diversity one year after transplant.

Germline V gives CDR1 GTSNPN, CDR2 SVGIG (reference sequence). The CDR3 is 13 residues long. Trimming cost V 0 bases and J 5 bases, with 7 bases left between them. This receptor was identified in a boy younger than two who had a stem cell transplant for Wiskott-Aldrich syndrome, so the T cells may come from the graft donor. This chain uses TRBV30 with TRBJ2-2; possibly TRBD1 for D (5 bases). The sequences come from PBMCs, mostly from graft donor cells, collected 360 days after TCRalphabeta/CD19-depleted stem cell transplant. The CDR3 DNA reads as TGTGCCTGGAGTGTACCAGGGACCGGGGAGCTGTTTTTT. Its protein product is CAWSVPGTGELFF.